The 3 T cell receptor beta chains given below trace back to one sample, sequenced in a study of OX40 agonist ivuxolimab in advanced cancers. Using immunoSEQ multiplex PCR, the repertoire was profiled, and TCRdb retains in-frame clones only, with some absent. The repertoire consists of tens of thousands of clones, with 90% occurring once and the leading ten covering more than 0.3%. The specimen was CD4+ or CD8+ T cells sorted from blood, collected in a trial of the OX40 agonist ivuxolimab. These receptors were taken from an adult with an advanced solid tumor such as melanoma, head and neck, liver or kidney cancer.

V gene TRBV18 combines with J gene TRBJ2-1; TRBD1 agrees at 7 bases. Trimming at V came to 6 bases and at J to 5 bases, leaving 4 bases not matched to a gene. CDR1 and CDR2 from the germline V gene are KGHSH and LQKENI. The CDR3 totals 13 residues. CDR3 DNA sequence: TGTGCCAGCTCCCCCGGGACAGACAATGAGCAGTTCTTC. Translating it yields CASSPGTDNEQFF.

The genes are TRBV28 and TRBJ1-2; D is uncertain. The V and J ends lost 3 bases and 3 bases respectively, with 5 bases between them. Germline V gene sequence: CDR1 MDHEN, CDR2 SYDVKM. This CDR3 is 12 amino acids long. CDR3 sequence: CASSFSDYGYTF. The CDR3 DNA reads as TGTGCCAGCAGTTTCTCCGACTATGGCTACACCTTC.

The chain recombines TRBV2 with TRBJ1-1, with a weak D call TRBD1 (6 bases). Germline V gene sequence: CDR1 SNHLY, CDR2 FYNNEI. Trimming cost V 5 bases and J 1 base, with 11 bases left between them. The CDR3 is 14 amino acids. CDR3 residues: CASSLVQGNTEAFF. DNA of the CDR3: TGTGCCAGCAGTTTGGTACAGGGGAACACTGAAGCTTTCTTT.